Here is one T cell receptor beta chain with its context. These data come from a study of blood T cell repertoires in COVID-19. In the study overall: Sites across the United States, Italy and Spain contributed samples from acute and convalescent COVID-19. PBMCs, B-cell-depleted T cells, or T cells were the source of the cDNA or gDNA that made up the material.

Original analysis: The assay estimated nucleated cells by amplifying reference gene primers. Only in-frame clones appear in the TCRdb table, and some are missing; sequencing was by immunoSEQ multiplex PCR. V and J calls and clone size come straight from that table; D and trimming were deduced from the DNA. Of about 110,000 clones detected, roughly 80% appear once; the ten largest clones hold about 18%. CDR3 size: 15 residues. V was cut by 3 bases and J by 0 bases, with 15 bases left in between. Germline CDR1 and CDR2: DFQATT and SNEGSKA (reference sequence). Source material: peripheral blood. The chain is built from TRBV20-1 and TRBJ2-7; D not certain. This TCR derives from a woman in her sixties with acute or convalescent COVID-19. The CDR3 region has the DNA TGCAGTGCTAGTTACATCACCCCAAGCTCCTACGAGCAGTACTTC. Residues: CSASYITPSSYEQYF.